These 5 T cell receptor beta chains were sequenced from one sample in a study of blood T cell repertoires in COVID-19. The method was immunoSEQ multiplex PCR; TCRdb's version includes in-frame clones alone and lacks a portion of them. This sample has about 220,000 clones, with over 75% found just once. Sequencing was done on a sample of PBMCs or T cells enriched from blood (not recorded which). The receptors here all came from a young woman in a cohort exposed to, infected with or recovered from COVID-19 (not recorded which).

The chain is built from TRBV4-1 and TRBJ1-4; no firm D call. CDR3 length equals 15 residues. Germline CDR1 MGHRA, CDR2 YSYEKL. The ends were cut back, 1 base at V and 8 bases at J, with 14 bases in the middle. CDR3 amino acids: CASSQARWGGEKLFF. The CDR3 DNA follows: TGCGCCAGCAGCCAAGCTCGATGGGGAGGGGAAAAACTGTTTTTT.

V gene TRBV5-4 combines with J gene TRBJ1-3; possibly TRBD1 for D (5 bases). Germline V gene sequence: CDR1 SGHNT, CDR2 YYREEE (reference sequence). V lost 7 bases and J 5 bases, leaving 22 bases between the germline ends. The CDR3 is 16 residues long. Written as DNA, the CDR3 is TGTGCCAGCTCCCCCCAACCGGACATGAAACGAAACACCATATATTTT. It yields the protein CASSPQPDMKRNTIYF.

The genes are TRBV24-1 and TRBJ2-3; TRBD1 matches 7 bases. The V gene's germline CDR1 is KGHDR and CDR2 SFDVKD. CDR3 size: 15 residues. With 3 bases clipped from V and 2 bases from J, the junction kept 4 bases outside the gene matches. CDR3 in amino acids: CATSDRGTATDTQYF. CDR3 bases: TGTGCCACCAGTGATCGAGGGACAGCCACAGATACGCAGTATTTT.

CDR3 amino acids: CSASYRQGYANYGYTF. CDR3 DNA: TGCAGCGCCTCCTACCGACAGGGATATGCAAACTATGGCTACACCTTC. This rearrangement joins TRBV29-1 to TRBJ1-2, with TRBD1 matching over 7 bases. The V segment lost 7 bases and the J segment 2 bases; nucleotides outside the gene matches: 16. This CDR3 spans 16 amino acids. Germline CDR1 is SQVTM and CDR2 is ANQGSEA.

The J gene is TRBJ2-1, the V gene TRBV29-1, with TRBD2 identical over 11 bases. Germline V gene lookup returns CDR1 SQVTM and CDR2 ANQGSEA. Germline trimming cut 6 bases from V and 8 bases from J; bases unmatched to any gene: 6. The length of the CDR3 is 13 residues. The CDR3 is CSVRGTSGDEQFF. The CDR3 nucleotides read TGCAGCGTCCGAGGGACTAGCGGCGATGAGCAGTTCTTC.